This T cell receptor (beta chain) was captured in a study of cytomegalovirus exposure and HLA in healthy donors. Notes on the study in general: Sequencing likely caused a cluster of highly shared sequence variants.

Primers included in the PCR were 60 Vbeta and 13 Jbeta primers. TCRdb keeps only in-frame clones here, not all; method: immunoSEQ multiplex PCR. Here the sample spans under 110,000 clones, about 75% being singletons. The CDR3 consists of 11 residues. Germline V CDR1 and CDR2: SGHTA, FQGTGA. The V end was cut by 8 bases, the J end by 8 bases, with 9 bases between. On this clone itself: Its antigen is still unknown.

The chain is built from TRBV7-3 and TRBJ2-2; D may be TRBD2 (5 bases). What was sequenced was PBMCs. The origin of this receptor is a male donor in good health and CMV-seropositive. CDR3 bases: TGTGCCAGCTCTCGAGGGGGGGAGCTGTTTTTT. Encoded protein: CASSRGGELFF.